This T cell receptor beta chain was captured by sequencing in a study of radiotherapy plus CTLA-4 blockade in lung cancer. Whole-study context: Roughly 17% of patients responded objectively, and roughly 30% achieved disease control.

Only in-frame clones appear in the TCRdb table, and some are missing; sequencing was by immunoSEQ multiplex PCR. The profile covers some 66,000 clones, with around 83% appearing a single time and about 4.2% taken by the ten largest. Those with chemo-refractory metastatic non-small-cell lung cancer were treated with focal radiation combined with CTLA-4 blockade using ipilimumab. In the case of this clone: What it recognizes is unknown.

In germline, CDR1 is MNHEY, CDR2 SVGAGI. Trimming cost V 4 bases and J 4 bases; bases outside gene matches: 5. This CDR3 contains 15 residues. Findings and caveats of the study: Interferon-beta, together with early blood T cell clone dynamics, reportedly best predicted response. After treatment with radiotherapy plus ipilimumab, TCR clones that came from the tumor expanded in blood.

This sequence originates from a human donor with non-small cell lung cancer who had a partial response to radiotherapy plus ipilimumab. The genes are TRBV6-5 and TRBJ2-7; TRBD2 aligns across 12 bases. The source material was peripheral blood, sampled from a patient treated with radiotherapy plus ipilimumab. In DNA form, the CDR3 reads TGTGCCAGCAGTTTAAGACTAGCGGGAGTTTACGAGCAGTACTTC. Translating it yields CASSLRLAGVYEQYF.